This T cell receptor (beta chain) derives from a study of regulatory T cells in long-lasting Graves disease. Study-wide results and caveats: Gene preferences differed: TRBV28, TRBJ1-2, TRBJ2-5 in persistent cases.

Documented time point: newly diagnosed GD, antithyroid drugs for less than 3 months. Isolated PBMC RNA provided the starting material for the TCR library. Germline V lookup: CDR1 SGHDT, CDR2 YYEEEE. CDR3 size: 13 residues. Trimming pared 2 bases from V and 7 bases from J, leaving 12 bases between. This clonotype has a count of ten or more. Antigen: not known. Both iRepertoire HTBI primers and Arm-PCR of CDR3 regions were used to build the TCR beta libraries. TCRdb recomputed calls from the multiplex PCR reads with MiXCR, one row per CDR3 protein. The sample includes 450,000 to 600,000 distinct CDR3 sequences, 13% of them seen just once. The data were also submitted as part of a second study, on T cells in Graves' hyperthyroidism and ophthalmopathy.

The sequences come from peripheral blood mononuclear cells (PBMCs), collected at new diagnosis, from a patient treated with antithyroid drugs. The chain has TRBV5-6 and TRBJ1-1; D unclear. This clonotype was obtained from a young man with Graves disease. In DNA form, the CDR3 reads TGTGCCAGCAGCTTCCCGTCCTTGTATGAAGCTTTCTTT. Translating gives CASSFPSLYEAFF.